The sequence of this T cell receptor (beta chain) was determined in a study of blood T cell repertoires in COVID-19. Study-level information: The analysed material was cDNA or gDNA that came from T cells, B-cell-depleted T cells, or PBMCs.

V gave up 0 bases and J gave up 6 bases, with 15 bases separating them. Germline V gives CDR1 MGHDK, CDR2 SYGVNS. This CDR3 region has 15 residues. This table comes from immunoSEQ multiplex PCR, and its TCRdb copy is limited to in-frame clones, with some not included. The table has tens of thousands of clones, about nine tenths seen once. This chain connects TRBV25-1 to TRBJ2-7; weak D call: TRBD2 (6 bases). The source of this sequence is a human donor in a cohort sampled during active COVID-19. Specimen: peripheral blood. In DNA form, the CDR3 reads TGTGCCAGCAGTGAATATGAGCTCTCCGGGAGCGAGCAGTACTTC. It specifies CASSEYELSGSEQYF.